The 10 T cell receptor beta chains below all came from one sample that was sequenced in a study of regulatory T cells in long-lasting Graves disease. As for time point: persistent/refractory GD, antithyroid drugs over 5 years with positive TRAb. From PBMCs, RNA was extracted and then used to make the TCR library. iRepertoire HTBI primers and Arm-PCR of CDR3 regions built TCR beta libraries. TCRdb redid the calling of the multiplex PCR reads with MiXCR, one entry per CDR3 protein. The table includes 650,000 to 700,000 distinct CDR3 sequences, roughly 30% detected once. The specimen was peripheral blood mononuclear cells (PBMCs), collected when the disease was refractory, from a patient treated with antithyroid drugs. Every receptor here comes from a female donor with Graves disease.

V gene TRBV28 combines with J gene TRBJ1-5, with TRBD1 matching 7 bases. V lost 6 bases and J lost 3; bases outside the gene matches: 11. Germline loops: CDR1 MDHEN, CDR2 SYDVKM. The CDR3 is made up of 16 amino acids. This chain's CDR3 is CASSPPRDSPNQPQHF. In nucleotides, the CDR3 is TGTGCCAGCAGCCCCCCTAGGGACAGTCCCAATCAGCCCCAGCATTTT.

The chain combines TRBV5-1 with TRBJ2-7, with 10 bases that match TRBD1. CDR1 and CDR2 from the germline V gene are SGHRS and YFSETQ. The CDR3 covers 14 residues. Trimming removed 6 bases from V and 2 bases from J; junction bases left unmatched: 5. The CDR3 bases are TGCGCCAGCAACCCGGGACAGGGGACCTACGAGCAGTACTTC. It yields the protein CASNPGQGTYEQYF. The full variable domain, in which reference TRBV5-1 and TRBJ2-7 provide the parts outside the CDR3, is KAGVTQTPRYLIKTRGQQVTLSCSPISGHRSVSWYQQTPGQGLQFLFEYFSETQRNKGNFPGRFSGRQFSNSRSEMNVSTLELGDSALYLCASNPGQGTYEQYFGPGTRLTVT.

This clonotype was observed a few times. V usage is TRBV9 and J usage is TRBJ1-1, with a weak D call TRBD1 (5 bases). CDR1 is SGDLS and CDR2 is YYNGEE in the germline V gene. The CDR3 length is 18 residues. The V and J ends lost 2 bases and 0 bases respectively, with 20 bases between them. Here the CDR3 reads CASSVSERAGQMNTEAFF. The CDR3, as DNA: TGTGCCAGCAGCGTCTCTGAGCGGGCAGGACAAATGAACACTGAAGCTTTCTTT.

This clonotype was counted ten times or more. This chain links TRBV12-3 or TRBV12-4 with TRBJ2-2, with D perhaps TRBD1 (7 bases). This CDR3 comprises 17 residues. Trimming stripped 5 bases from V and 3 bases from J, with 19 bases between. The CDR3 DNA reads TGTGCCAGCAGTCCGAACAGGGGAGGCGTGGACACCGGGGAGCTGTTTTTT. This codes for CASSPNRGGVDTGELFF.

About this clonotype itself: Likely a read error: the CDR3 ends without its conserved phenylalanine or tryptophan. The rearrangement joins TRBV13 to TRBJ1-2; the D is unclear. Germline V gives CDR1 PRHDT, CDR2 FYEKMQ (reference sequence). V was trimmed by 5 bases and J by 3 bases, leaving 16 bases between them. The CDR3 is made up of 15 amino acids. CDR3 sequence: CASSRPGEADYGYTS. Written as DNA, the CDR3 is TGTGCCAGCAGCCGGCCCGGGGAAGCCGACTATGGCTACACCTCC.

The chain joins TRBV12-3 or TRBV12-4 to TRBJ2-7; TRBD1 agrees at 9 bases. J gave up 6 bases and V 5 bases, and 14 bases lay outside the gene matches. This CDR3 has 16 residues. CDR3 protein: CASSPRKTGGPPEQYF. CDR3 coding DNA: TGTGCCAGCAGTCCCAGAAAAACAGGGGGCCCCCCCGAGCAGTACTTC.

The chain is built from TRBV3-1 and TRBJ2-1; 11 positions match TRBD2. CDR3 length equals 15 residues. CDR1 and CDR2 (germline): LGHDT, YNNKEL (reference sequence). V shed 4 bases and J 6 bases; nucleotides not matched to a gene: 5. CDR3 in amino acids: CASSLRLAGSNEQFF. The DNA of the CDR3 is TGTGCCAGCAGCCTGAGACTAGCGGGGAGCAATGAGCAGTTCTTC.

This clonotype was seen more than once but under ten times. The chain couples TRBV20-1 to TRBJ1-3; TRBD1 matches 10 bases. Germline assignment: CDR1 DFQATT and CDR2 SNEGSKA (reference sequence). The V segment lost 4 bases and the J segment 0 bases; nucleotides outside the gene matches: 6. The length of the CDR3 is 16 residues. CDR3 DNA sequence: TGCAGTGCTAACAGACAGGGGGCCACCTCTGGAAACACCATATATTTT. Translated: CSANRQGATSGNTIYF.

The gene calls are TRBV15 and TRBJ1-6; D unresolved. The germline gives CDR1 LNHNV, CDR2 YYDKDF (reference sequence). This CDR3 spans 15 amino acids. Trimming took 0 bases from V and 7 from J, leaving 10 bases between them. CDR3 in amino acids: CATSRESQTNSPLHF. DNA for the CDR3: TGTGCCACCAGCAGAGAATCACAGACCAATTCACCCCTCCACTTT.

The rearrangement joins TRBV20-1 to TRBJ2-7; D unclear. V was clipped by 6 bases and J by 2 bases, with 11 bases between them. The length of the CDR3 is 12 residues. The germline gives CDR1 DFQATT, CDR2 SNEGSKA (reference sequence). The CDR3 spells CSASRTTYEQYF. The CDR3 bases are TGCAGTGCATCTCGAACTACCTACGAGCAGTACTTC.